This entry features one T cell receptor beta chain sequence. Its specificity is unknown. This CDR3 comprises 14 residues. Germline CDR1 and CDR2: LNHDA and SQIVND (reference sequence). V lost 4 bases, J lost 6 bases, and 13 bases lay in between. Roughly 90,000 TCR templates per sample were sequenced. The method was immunoSEQ multiplex PCR; TCRdb's version includes in-frame clones alone and lacks a portion of them. The data contain around 100,000 clones, approximately 91% of them singletons. These data belong to a study of siplizumab effects on memory and regulatory T cells. Regarding the study as a whole: For mappable alloreactive CD4+ clones, the mean Treg-derived fraction was roughly 70% with siplizumab and 26.9% in controls. Of the proliferating CD4+ or CD8+ clones, roughly 75-97% lacked a naive or memory phenotype that could be assigned. Major contributors to the alloresponse seemed to be naive T cells, which also appeared more diverse than memory cells.

This TCR came from a human donor in good health. Input material: CD4+ T cells sorted from blood. The rearrangement joins TRBV19 to TRBJ1-5; maybe TRBD1 (6 bases). CDR3 protein: CASSSSGASQPQHF. The CDR3 DNA reads TGTGCCAGTAGTAGTTCAGGGGCCAGTCAGCCCCAGCATTTT.